This T cell receptor beta chain came from a study of blood T cells in healthy people across ages (dated by TCRdb to the mid-2010s). Looking at the study overall: In model experiments, roughly one uniquely barcoded TCR beta cDNA molecule per two T cells was captured by template switching. To avoid experimental bias, donors of different ages were randomly spread across the sequencing lanes. Using deep sequencing normalized with unique cDNA molecular identifiers, the study measured how TCR beta repertoire diversity changes with age. For two donors (one aged 18 to 30 and one aged 80 or older), the study analyzed two additional independent replicas of 1 million unique cDNA reads from the same blood draw. The donors were divided into four age groups: young (average approximately 17 years), middle-aged (roughly 42), aged (approximately 62) and long-lived (82). Results the study describes overall, beyond this receptor: Bulk unsorted PBMC profiling prevented conclusive comparison of naive and antigen-experienced compartments. Because the CMV infection status of the donors was unknown, age-related changes in expanded clonotypes may potentially have been confounded. The long-lived group showed more naive CD4+ T cells, fewer expanded clones and increased TCR diversity than the aged group, suggesting age selection. Total diversity estimates from one million sequenced T cells were considered lower bounds and underestimates. Observed TCR beta diversity per million T cells fell roughly linearly with age, and a significant reduction was already apparent by age roughly 40. There was a strong correlation between observed TCR beta diversity and the percentage of naive T cells measured by flow cytometry.

Details on this clonotype: No antigen is known for it. The sample holds no much larger clone one base away, and base qualities are not on file.

The trim is 5 bases for V and 1 base for J, with a gap of 9 bases between the germline ends. The CDR3 runs 14 residues from the cysteine to the phenylalanine. Just the 42-base CDR3 DNA is kept, in frame starting at base 1. CDR1 and CDR2, looked up from the germline V gene, are SGHTA and FQGNSA. Libraries were prepared through 5' RACE. Sequencing used an Illumina HiSeq 2500. A second roughly 6 to 11 cycle PCR used a sample-barcoded 5' primer and a J-beta primer mix. A unique molecular identifier was introduced onto each TCR beta cDNA molecule by a template-switch 5' adaptor carrying 12 random nucleotides. Each sample yielded at least 3 million CDR3-containing paired-end reads. All of the RNA was converted into first-strand cDNA using the Mint cDNA synthesis kit, with a TRBC-specific oligonucleotide serving as the primer. Following uracil-DNA glycosylase treatment, all cDNA underwent a first 18-cycle PCR with the universal primers M1SS and BC2_uni_R. The published analysis was carried out like this. Each sample was normalized by randomly selecting 1 million high-quality reads, each carrying a distinct molecular identifier. Instead of being binned into consensus sequences, reads with shared molecular identifiers were discarded. MiTCR, set to a Q25 quality threshold and the strictest error-elimination algorithm, was used for CDR3 identification, clonotype clustering and error correction. A nonparametric unseen species model using Euler transformation provided a lower-bound estimate of total TCR beta diversity. TCRdb's own reprocessing of the public reads used fastp at Q25 and MiXCR and kept productive beta chains. All rows with the same CDR3 protein become a single entry with the most common DNA and genes. The V and J calls were not made by the authors but by TCRdb's processing. The sample profile shows more than 1.4 million distinct CDR3 sequences; roughly 40% of them were found once. 7.9% of the sample is held by the ten biggest clonotypes.

Systemically healthy Caucasian individuals from Russia, roughly 40 in total and aged about 6 to 90 years, were included as donors. About 9.1 milliliters of peripheral blood were collected from each donor into EDTA-treated Vacutainer tubes. Ficoll-Paque density-gradient centrifugation was used to isolate PBMCs, with at least 6.5 million obtained per sample. Total RNA was extracted from PBMCs with Trizol reagent, with at least 6 micrograms obtained per sample. For every donor, flow cytometry on a PBMC aliquot measured the percentage of naive CD45RAhigh/CD27high T cells. This clonotype originated in a woman aged 18-30 years in good health. In this chain, TRBV7-2 is recombined with TRBJ2-4, with the D gene not confidently named. The sequencing sample was made of blood. The nucleotide sequence reads TGTGCCAGCAGCCCTGCTAGTGCCAAAAACATTCAGTACTTC. The encoded protein is CASSPASAKNIQYF.